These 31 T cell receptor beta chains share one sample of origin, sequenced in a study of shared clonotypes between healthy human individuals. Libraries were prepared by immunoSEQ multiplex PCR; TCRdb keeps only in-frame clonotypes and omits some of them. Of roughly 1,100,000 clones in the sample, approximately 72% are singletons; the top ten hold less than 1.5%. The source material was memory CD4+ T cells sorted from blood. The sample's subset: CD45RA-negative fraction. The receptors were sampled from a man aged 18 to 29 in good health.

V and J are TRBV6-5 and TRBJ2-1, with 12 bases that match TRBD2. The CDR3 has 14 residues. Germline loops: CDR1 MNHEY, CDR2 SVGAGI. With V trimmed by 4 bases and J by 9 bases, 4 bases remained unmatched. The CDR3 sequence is CASSSLAGGTEQFF. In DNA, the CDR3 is TGTGCCAGCAGTTCCCTAGCGGGGGGGACTGAGCAGTTCTTC.

CDR3 region: CSVETYQEEKLFF. The CDR3 nucleotides are TGCAGCGTTGAAACATATCAAGAAGAAAAACTGTTTTTT. The rearrangement joins TRBV29-1 to TRBJ1-4, with D unresolved. CDR3 length equals 13 residues. The V end lost 2 bases, the J end lost 8 bases, and 12 bases lay between the germline ends. Germline CDR1 and CDR2: SQVTM and ANQGSEA.

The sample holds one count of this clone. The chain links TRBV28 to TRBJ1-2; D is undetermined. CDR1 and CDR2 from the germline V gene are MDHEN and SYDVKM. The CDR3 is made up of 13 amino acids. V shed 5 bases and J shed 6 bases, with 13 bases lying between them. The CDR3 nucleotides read TGTGCCAGCAGTCCGCTTGGGGTGGATGGCTACACCTTC. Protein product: CASSPLGVDGYTF.

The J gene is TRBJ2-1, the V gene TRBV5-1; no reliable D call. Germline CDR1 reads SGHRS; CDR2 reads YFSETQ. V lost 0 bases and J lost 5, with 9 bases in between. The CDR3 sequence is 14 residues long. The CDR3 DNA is TGCGCCAGCAGCTTGGGGACGAGCCACAATGAGCAGTTCTTC. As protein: CASSLGTSHNEQFF.

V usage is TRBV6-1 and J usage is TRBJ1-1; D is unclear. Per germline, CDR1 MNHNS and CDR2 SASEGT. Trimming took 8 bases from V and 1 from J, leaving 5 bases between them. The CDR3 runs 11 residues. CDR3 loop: CASSENTEAFF. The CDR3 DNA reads TGTGCCAGCTCTGAGAACACTGAAGCTTTCTTT.

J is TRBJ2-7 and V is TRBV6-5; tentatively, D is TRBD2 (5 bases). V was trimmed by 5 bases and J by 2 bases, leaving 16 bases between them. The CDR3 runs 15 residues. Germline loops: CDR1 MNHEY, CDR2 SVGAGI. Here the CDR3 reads CASSTPGNAAYEQYF. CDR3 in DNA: TGTGCCAGCAGTACCCCCGGGAATGCAGCCTACGAGCAGTACTTC.

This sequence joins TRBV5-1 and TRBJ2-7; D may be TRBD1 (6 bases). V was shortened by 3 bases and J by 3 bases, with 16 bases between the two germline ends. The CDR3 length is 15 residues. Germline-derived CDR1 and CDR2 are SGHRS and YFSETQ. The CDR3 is CASSSPSAGVYEQYF. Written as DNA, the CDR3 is TGCGCCAGCAGCTCCCCTTCCGCAGGGGTCTACGAGCAGTACTTC.

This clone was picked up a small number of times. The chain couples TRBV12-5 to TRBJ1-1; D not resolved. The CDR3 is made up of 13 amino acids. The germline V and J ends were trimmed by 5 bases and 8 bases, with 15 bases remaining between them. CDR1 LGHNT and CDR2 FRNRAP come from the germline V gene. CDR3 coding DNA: TGTGCTAGTGGTCCCGGGTGGATCTCCGAAGCTTTCTTT. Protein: CASGPGWISEAFF.

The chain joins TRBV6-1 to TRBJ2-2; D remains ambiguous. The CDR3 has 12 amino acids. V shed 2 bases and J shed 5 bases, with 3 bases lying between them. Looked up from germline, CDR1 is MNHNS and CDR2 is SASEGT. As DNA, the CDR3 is TGTGCCAGCAGTGAATGGACCGGGGAGCTGTTTTTT. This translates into CASSEWTGELFF.

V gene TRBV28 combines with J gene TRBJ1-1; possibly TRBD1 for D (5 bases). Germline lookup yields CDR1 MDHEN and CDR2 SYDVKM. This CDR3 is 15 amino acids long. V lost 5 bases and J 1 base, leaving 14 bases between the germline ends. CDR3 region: CASSPRDGTNTEAFF. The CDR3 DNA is TGTGCCAGCAGTCCTCGGGACGGAACGAACACTGAAGCTTTCTTT.

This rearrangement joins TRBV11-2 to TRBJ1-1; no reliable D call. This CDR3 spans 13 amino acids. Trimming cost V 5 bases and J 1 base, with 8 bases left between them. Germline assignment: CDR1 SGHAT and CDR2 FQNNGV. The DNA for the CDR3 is TGTGCCAGCAGCCCGGATGGGAACACTGAAGCTTTCTTT. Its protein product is CASSPDGNTEAFF.

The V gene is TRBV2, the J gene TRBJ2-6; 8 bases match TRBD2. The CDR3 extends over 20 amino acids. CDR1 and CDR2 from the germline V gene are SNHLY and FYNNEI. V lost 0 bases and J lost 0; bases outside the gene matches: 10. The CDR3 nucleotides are TGTGCCAGCAGTGAAGCGCTGGCGGGAGGCCCCAGCTCTGGGGCCAACGTCCTGACTTTC. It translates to CASSEALAGGPSSGANVLTF. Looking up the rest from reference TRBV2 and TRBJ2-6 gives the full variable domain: EPEVTQTPSHQVTQMGQEVILRCVPISNHLYFYWYRQILGQKVEFLVSFYNNEISEKSEIFDDQFSVERPDGSNFTLKIRSTKLEDSAMYFCASSEALAGGPSSGANVLTFGAGSRLTVL.

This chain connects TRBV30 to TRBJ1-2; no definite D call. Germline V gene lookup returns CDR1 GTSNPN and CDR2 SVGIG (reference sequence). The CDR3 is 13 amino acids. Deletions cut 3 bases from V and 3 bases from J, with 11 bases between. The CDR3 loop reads CAWSAEVYYGYTF. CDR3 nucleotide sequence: TGTGCCTGGAGCGCAGAGGTATACTATGGCTACACCTTC.

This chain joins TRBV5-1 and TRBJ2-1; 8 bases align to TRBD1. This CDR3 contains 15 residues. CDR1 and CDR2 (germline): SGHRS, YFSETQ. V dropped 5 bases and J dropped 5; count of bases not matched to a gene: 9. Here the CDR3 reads CASRFGTGLNNEQFF. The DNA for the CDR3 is TGCGCCAGCAGATTCGGGACAGGCCTCAACAATGAGCAGTTCTTC.

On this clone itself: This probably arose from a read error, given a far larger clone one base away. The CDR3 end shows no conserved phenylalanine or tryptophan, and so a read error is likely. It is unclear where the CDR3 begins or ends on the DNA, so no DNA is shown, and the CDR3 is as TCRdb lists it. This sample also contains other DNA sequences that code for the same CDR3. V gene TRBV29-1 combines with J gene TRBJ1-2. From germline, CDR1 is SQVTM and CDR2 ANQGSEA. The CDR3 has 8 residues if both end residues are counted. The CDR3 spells CSVEFGIG.

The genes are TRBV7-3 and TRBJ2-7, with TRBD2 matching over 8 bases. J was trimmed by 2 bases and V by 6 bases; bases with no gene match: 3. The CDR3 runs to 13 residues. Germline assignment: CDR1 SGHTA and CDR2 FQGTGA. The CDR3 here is CASSSGVPYEQYF. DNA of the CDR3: TGTGCCAGCAGTAGCGGGGTTCCCTACGAGCAGTACTTC.

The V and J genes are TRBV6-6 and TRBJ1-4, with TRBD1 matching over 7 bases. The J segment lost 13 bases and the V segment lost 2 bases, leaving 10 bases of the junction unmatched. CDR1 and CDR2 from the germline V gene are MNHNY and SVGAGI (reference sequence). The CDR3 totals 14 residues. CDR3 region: CASSYGGQGDRLFF. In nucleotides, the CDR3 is TGTGCCAGCAGTTACGGTGGTCAGGGGGATAGACTGTTTTTT.

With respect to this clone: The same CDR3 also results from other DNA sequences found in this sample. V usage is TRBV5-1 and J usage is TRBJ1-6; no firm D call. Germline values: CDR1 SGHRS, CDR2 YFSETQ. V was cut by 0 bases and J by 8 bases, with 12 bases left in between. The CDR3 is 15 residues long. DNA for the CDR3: TGCGCCAGCAGCTTGGGAGGAGGGAGAGATTCACCCCTCCACTTT. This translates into CASSLGGGRDSPLHF.

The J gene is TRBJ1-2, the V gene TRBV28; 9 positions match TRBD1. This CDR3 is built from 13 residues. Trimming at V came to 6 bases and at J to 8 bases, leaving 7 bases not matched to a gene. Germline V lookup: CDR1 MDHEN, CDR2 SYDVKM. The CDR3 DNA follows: TGTGCCAGCAGAAAGGGACAGGGCGGCGGCTACACCTTC. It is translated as CASRKGQGGGYTF.

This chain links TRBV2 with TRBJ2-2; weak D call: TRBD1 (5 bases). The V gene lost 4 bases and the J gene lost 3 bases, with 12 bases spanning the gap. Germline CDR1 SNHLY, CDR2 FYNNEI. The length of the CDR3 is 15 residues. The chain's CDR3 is CASSAQGGDTGELFF. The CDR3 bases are TGTGCCAGCAGTGCCCAGGGCGGTGACACCGGGGAGCTGTTTTTT.

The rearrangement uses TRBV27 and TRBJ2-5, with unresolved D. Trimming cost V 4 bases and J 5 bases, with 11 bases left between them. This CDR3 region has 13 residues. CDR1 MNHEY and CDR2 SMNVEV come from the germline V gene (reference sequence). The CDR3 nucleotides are TGTGCCAGCAGTTCCCCCTTGACCGAGACCCAGTACTTC. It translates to CASSSPLTETQYF.

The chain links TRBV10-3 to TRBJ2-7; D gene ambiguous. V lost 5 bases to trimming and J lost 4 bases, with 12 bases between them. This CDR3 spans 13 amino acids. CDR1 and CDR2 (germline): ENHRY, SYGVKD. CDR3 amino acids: CAISKDGRYEQYF. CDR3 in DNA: TGTGCCATCAGTAAAGATGGACGATACGAGCAGTACTTC.

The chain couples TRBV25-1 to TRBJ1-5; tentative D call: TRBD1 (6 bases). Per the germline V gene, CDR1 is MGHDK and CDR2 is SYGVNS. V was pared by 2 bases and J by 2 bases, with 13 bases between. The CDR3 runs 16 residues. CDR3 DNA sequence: TGTGCCAGCAGTGAAGGAGAGGGGGGCGGCAATCAGCCCCAGCATTTT. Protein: CASSEGEGGGNQPQHF.

DNA for the CDR3: TGTGCCAGCAGCTTAGCCTTGAAGAACACTGAAGCTTTCTTT. It encodes CASSLALKNTEAFF. This sequence joins TRBV7-9 and TRBJ1-1; D is unresolved. V was cut by 0 bases and J by 1 base, with 6 bases left in between. The length of the CDR3 is 14 residues. Germline V gene sequence: CDR1 SEHNR, CDR2 FQNEAQ (reference sequence).

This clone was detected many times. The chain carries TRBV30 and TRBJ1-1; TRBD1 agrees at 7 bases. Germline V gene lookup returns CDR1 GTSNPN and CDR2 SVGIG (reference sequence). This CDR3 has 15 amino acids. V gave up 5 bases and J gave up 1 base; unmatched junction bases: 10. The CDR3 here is CAWGGTGAKNTEAFF. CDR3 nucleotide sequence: TGTGCCTGGGGGGGAACAGGGGCCAAGAACACTGAAGCTTTCTTT.

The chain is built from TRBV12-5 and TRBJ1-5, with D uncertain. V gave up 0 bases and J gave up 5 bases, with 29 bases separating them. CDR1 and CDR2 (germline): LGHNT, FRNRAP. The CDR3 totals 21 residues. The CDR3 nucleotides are TGTGCTAGTGGTTTGGTTTCTACAACCCCCGGAGCAACACGGGTTGATCAGCCCCAGCATTTT. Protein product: CASGLVSTTPGATRVDQPQHF.

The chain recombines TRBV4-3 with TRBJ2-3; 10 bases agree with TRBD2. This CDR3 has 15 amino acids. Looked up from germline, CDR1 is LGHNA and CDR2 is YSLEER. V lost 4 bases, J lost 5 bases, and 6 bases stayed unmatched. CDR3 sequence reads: CASSLLAGVGDTQYF. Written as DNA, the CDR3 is TGCGCCAGCAGCCTCCTAGCGGGAGTCGGAGATACGCAGTATTTT.

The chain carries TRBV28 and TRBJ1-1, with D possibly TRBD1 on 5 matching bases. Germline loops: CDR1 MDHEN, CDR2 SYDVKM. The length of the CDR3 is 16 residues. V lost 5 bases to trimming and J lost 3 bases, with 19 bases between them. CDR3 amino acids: CASSGRDGSRDTEAFF. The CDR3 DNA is TGTGCCAGCAGTGGTCGGGACGGCTCAAGGGACACTGAAGCTTTCTTT.

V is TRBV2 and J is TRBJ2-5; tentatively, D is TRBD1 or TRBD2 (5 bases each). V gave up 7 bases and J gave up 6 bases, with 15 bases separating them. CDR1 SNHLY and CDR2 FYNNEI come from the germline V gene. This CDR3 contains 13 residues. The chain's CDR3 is CASTLGEGQTQYF. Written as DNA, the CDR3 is TGTGCCAGCACCCTCGGAGAGGGGCAGACCCAGTACTTC. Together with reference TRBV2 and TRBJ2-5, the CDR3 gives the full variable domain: EPEVTQTPSHQVTQMGQEVILRCVPISNHLYFYWYRQILGQKVEFLVSFYNNEISEKSEIFDDQFSVERPDGSNFTLKIRSTKLEDSAMYFCASTLGEGQTQYFGPGTRLLVL.

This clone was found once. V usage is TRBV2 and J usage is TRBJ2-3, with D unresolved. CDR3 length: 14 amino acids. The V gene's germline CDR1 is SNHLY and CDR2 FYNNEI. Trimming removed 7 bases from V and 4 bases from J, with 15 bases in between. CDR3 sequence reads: CASNGPPEPDTQYF. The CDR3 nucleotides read TGTGCCAGCAACGGACCTCCCGAGCCAGATACGCAGTATTTT.

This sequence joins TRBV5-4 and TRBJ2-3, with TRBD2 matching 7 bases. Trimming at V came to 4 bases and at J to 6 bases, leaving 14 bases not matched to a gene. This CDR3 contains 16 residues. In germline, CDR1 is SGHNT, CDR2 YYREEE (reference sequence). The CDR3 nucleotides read TGTGCCAGCAGCCCAACACTAGCGAGCAGAGCGGATACGCAGTATTTT. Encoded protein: CASSPTLASRADTQYF.